The TCR beta chain under discussion was sequenced for a study of blood T cell repertoires in COVID-19. Study-level background: COVID-19 samples, acute and convalescent, were from the United States, Italy and Spain.

Source study methods: The assay estimated nucleated cells by amplifying reference gene primers. Only in-frame clones appear in the TCRdb table, and some are missing; sequencing was by immunoSEQ multiplex PCR. V and J calls and clone size are as listed in that table; D and trimming were resolved from the DNA. In the table there are fewer than 200,000 clones, 82% of which are singletons. Participants came from some 23 US areas, aged about 18 to 89 years. The CDR3 sequence is 14 residues long. Germline-derived CDR1 and CDR2 are MNHEY and SMNVEV (reference sequence). Trimming removed 3 bases at V and 4 bases at J, with 10 bases between.

Sequencing was carried out using PBMCs or T cells enriched from blood (not recorded which). This receptor was taken from an older woman with acute COVID-19. The chain recombines TRBV27 with TRBJ2-1; D gene uncertain. The CDR3 DNA is TGTGCCAGCAGTTTTTTACAGTCTTACAATGAGCAGTTCTTC. Protein product: CASSFLQSYNEQFF.